The next 20 T cell receptor beta chains were all read from a single sample in a study of blood T cell repertoires in COVID-19. The table came from immunoSEQ multiplex PCR; TCRdb's copy has only in-frame clones and leaves some out. The sample shows roughly 130,000 clones, 80% to 90% of them seen only once. The specimen sequenced was PBMCs or T cells enriched from blood (not recorded which). These receptors originate from a woman aged 50 to 60 who had recovered from COVID-19.

The chain combines TRBV4-3 with TRBJ1-2, with 11 bases identical to TRBD1. CDR3 length equals 16 residues. The ends lost 0 bases at V and 7 bases at J; junction bases unmatched: 7. Germline V gene data show CDR1 as LGHNA and CDR2 as YSLEER. The CDR3 is CASSQERTGGAGGYTF. DNA of the CDR3: TGCGCCAGCAGCCAAGAACGGACAGGGGGCGCGGGTGGCTACACCTTC.

The chain is built from TRBV10-2 and TRBJ1-2; the D is unclear. CDR1 is WSHSY, CDR2 SAAADI, per germline. The V end lost 6 bases, the J end lost 7 bases, and 18 bases lay between the germline ends. The CDR3 loop spans 14 amino acids. CDR3 in amino acids: CASRSGSGDLGYTF. The CDR3 nucleotides are TGCGCCAGCAGATCTGGGTCCGGGGATCTTGGCTACACCTTC.

This clone was picked up a small number of times. The chain joins TRBV25-1 to TRBJ1-6; D gene ambiguous. Trimming cost V 2 bases and J 10 bases, with 18 bases left between them. This CDR3 has 16 residues. The germline CDR1 and CDR2 sequences are MGHDK and SYGVNS. CDR3 nucleotides: TGTGCCAGCAGTGAAAAAGCGGCAGATAGATGGTCACCCCTCCACTTT. The encoded protein is CASSEKAADRWSPLHF.

This clone was counted only a few times. The V gene is TRBV7-9, the J gene TRBJ1-6; possibly TRBD1 for D (5 bases). The germline CDR1 and CDR2 sequences are SEHNR and FQNEAQ (reference sequence). The CDR3 has 14 residues. Trimming removed 1 base at V and 10 bases at J, with 11 bases between. As DNA, the CDR3 is TGTGCCAGCAGCTTAGAGGCAGGGATGTCACCCCTCCACTTT. It is translated as CASSLEAGMSPLHF.

The chain combines TRBV20-1 with TRBJ1-6; D is possibly TRBD1 (6 bases). V was trimmed by 3 bases and J by 6 bases, leaving 9 bases between them. The CDR3 covers 13 residues. The germline CDR1 and CDR2 sequences are DFQATT and SNEGSKA (reference sequence). The CDR3 DNA reads TGCAGTGCTAGTGAACAGGGTAATTCACCCCTCCACTTT. This codes for CSASEQGNSPLHF.

The rearrangement uses TRBV6-4 and TRBJ2-3; 8 bases are a match to TRBD2. In germline, CDR1 is MRHNA, CDR2 SNTAGT. This CDR3 is built from 13 residues. V trimming: 5 bases; J trimming: 13 bases; junction bases outside the gene matches: 11. In DNA, the CDR3 is TGTGCCAGCAGTCCCACCGGGGAGCGGGGGAAGTATTTT. Translating gives CASSPTGERGKYF.

The chain combines TRBV5-1 with TRBJ1-3, with a tentative D call TRBD1 (5 bases). V lost 0 bases and J 1 base, leaving 8 bases between the germline ends. The germline CDR1 and CDR2 sequences are SGHRS and YFSETQ. This CDR3 has 15 amino acids. The CDR3 region is CASSLGQKSGNTIYF. The CDR3 DNA reads TGCGCCAGCAGCTTGGGACAGAAATCTGGAAACACCATATATTTT.

This clone has a handful of counts. The chain joins TRBV10-2 to TRBJ2-7; D might be TRBD1 (6 bases). The length of the CDR3 is 15 residues. Looked up from germline, CDR1 is WSHSY and CDR2 is SAAADI. V shed 3 bases and J shed 0 bases, with 12 bases lying between them. The CDR3 spells CASSDPRGSSYEQYF. For the CDR3, the DNA is TGCGCCAGCAGTGACCCCAGGGGAAGCTCCTACGAGCAGTACTTC.

This rearrangement joins TRBV7-9 to TRBJ1-2, with 12 positions matching TRBD1. The CDR3 consists of 14 residues. The germline V gene has CDR1 SEHNR and CDR2 FQNEAQ (reference sequence). V was pared by 5 bases and J by 7 bases, with 5 bases of the junction left unmatched. The CDR3 DNA reads TGTGCCAGCAGCCCGGGACAGGGGGCTCGTGGCTACACCTTC. Its translation: CASSPGQGARGYTF. Drawing the rest from reference TRBV7-9 and TRBJ1-2, the complete variable domain is DTGVSQNPRHKITKRGQNVTFRCDPISEHNRLYWYRQTLGQGPEFLTYFQNEAQLEKSRLLSDRFSAERPKGSFSTLEIQRTEQGDSAMYLCASSPGQGARGYTFGSGTRLTVV.

V is TRBV16 and J is TRBJ1-3; D call uncertain. CDR1 and CDR2 (germline): KGHSY, FQNENV. V lost 0 bases and J 9 bases, leaving 9 bases between the germline ends. The CDR3 is 13 amino acids. DNA of the CDR3: TGTGCCAGCAGCCAATCGAGGGCAGGCACCATATATTTT. This sequence encodes CASSQSRAGTIYF.

This clone was seen once. The V call is TRBV5-1, the J call TRBJ2-1, with 10 bases aligning to TRBD2. The trim removed 4 bases at V and 4 bases at J, leaving 5 bases unmatched. Germline V gene lookup returns CDR1 SGHRS and CDR2 YFSETQ. CDR3 length: 15 residues. The CDR3 DNA is TGCGCCAGCAGCCCCAGCGGGGGGGATTACAATGAGCAGTTCTTC. Residues: CASSPSGGDYNEQFF.

This sequence joins TRBV7-2 and TRBJ1-1; 8 bases agree with TRBD1. The CDR3 contains 15 residues. Germline V gene sequence: CDR1 SGHTA, CDR2 FQGNSA. V was pared by 4 bases and J by 4 bases, with 8 bases of the junction left unmatched. CDR3 sequence: CASSWEETGGTEAFF. CDR3 DNA sequence: TGTGCCAGCAGCTGGGAGGAAACAGGGGGCACTGAAGCTTTCTTT.

This clone was counted a few times. V and J are TRBV5-4 and TRBJ1-2; D perhaps matches TRBD1 (6 bases). Deletions cut 6 bases from V and 4 bases from J, with 22 bases between. This CDR3 has 16 residues. Germline CDR1 SGHNT, CDR2 YYREEE (reference sequence). The CDR3 region has the DNA TGTGCCAGCAATTCGGGACAACGCGGGGGGAGCTATGGCTACACCTTC. Residues: CASNSGQRGGSYGYTF. Looking up the rest from reference TRBV5-4 and TRBJ1-2 gives the full variable domain: ETGVTQSPTHLIKTRGQQVTLRCSSQSGHNTVSWYQQALGQGPQFIFQYYREEENGRGNFPPRFSGLQFPNYSSELNVNALELDDSALYLCASNSGQRGGSYGYTFGSGTRLTVV.

This rearrangement joins TRBV5-1 to TRBJ1-4, with TRBD1 matching 7 bases. Per the germline V gene, CDR1 is SGHRS and CDR2 is YFSETQ. There are 16 residues in the CDR3. With V trimmed by 0 bases and J by 7 bases, 9 bases remained unmatched. In DNA form, the CDR3 reads TGCGCCAGCAGCTTGGGTAAACAGGGGTGGAGTGAAAAACTGTTTTTT. Protein product: CASSLGKQGWSEKLFF.

This chain connects TRBV7-9 to TRBJ1-2; 8 bases line up with TRBD1. This CDR3 contains 13 residues. Trimming cost V 5 bases and J 5 bases; bases outside gene matches: 4. CDR1 and CDR2 from the germline V gene are SEHNR and FQNEAQ (reference sequence). The CDR3 DNA follows: TGTGCCAGCAGCGACGACAGGGGATATGGCTACACCTTC. As protein: CASSDDRGYGYTF.

This chain links TRBV7-9 with TRBJ1-6; TRBD1 matches 7 bases. Germline V gene data show CDR1 as SEHNR and CDR2 as FQNEAQ (reference sequence). V lost 5 bases and J lost 12; bases outside the gene matches: 16. The CDR3 contains 16 residues. CDR3 coding DNA: TGTGCCAGCAGCACCCAAAGTCCGGGACAGACCTTACCCCTCCACTTT. Residues: CASSTQSPGQTLPLHF.

The CDR3 region is CASSVDRLVGETQYF. Written as DNA, the CDR3 is TGTGCCAGCAGCGTAGATCGTCTAGTTGGGGAGACCCAGTACTTC. The chain links TRBV9 to TRBJ2-5; D remains ambiguous. Trimming removed 0 bases from V and 5 bases from J, with 14 bases in between. Per the germline V gene, CDR1 is SGDLS and CDR2 is YYNGEE. CDR3 length equals 15 residues.

J is TRBJ2-5 and V is TRBV6-2 or TRBV6-3, with TRBD2 matching over 8 bases. Trimming took 4 bases from V and 1 from J; bases not matched to a gene: 11. Per the germline V gene, CDR1 is MNHEY and CDR2 is SVGEGT. The CDR3 is 17 amino acids. The CDR3 nucleotides are TGTGCCAGCAGTTTCCGGGGTGGAGCGGGGGCCCAAGAGACCCAGTACTTC. Amino acids: CASSFRGGAGAQETQYF.

J is TRBJ1-6 and V is TRBV10-3; a weak D match, TRBD1 (5 bases). The CDR3 is 17 residues long. Deletions cut 0 bases from V and 2 bases from J, with 11 bases between. Germline loops: CDR1 ENHRY, CDR2 SYGVKD. CDR3 bases: TGTGCCATCAGTGAGTCGGCAGGGAAGACCTATAATTCACCCCTCCACTTT. This codes for CAISESAGKTYNSPLHF.

The V gene is TRBV3-1 (or the pseudogene TRBV3-2), the J gene TRBJ1-1; D is unclear. The CDR3 loop spans 13 amino acids. V was cut by 1 base and J by 4 bases, with 7 bases left in between. Germline V gene lookup returns CDR1 LGHDT and CDR2 YNNKEL (reference sequence). CDR3: CASSQGRSTEAFF. DNA of the CDR3: TGTGCCAGCAGCCAAGGCAGAAGCACTGAAGCTTTCTTT.